These 10 T cell receptor beta chains originate from one sample sequenced in a study of cytomegalovirus exposure and HLA in healthy donors. 13 Jbeta primers and 60 Vbeta primers were used for the PCR. Generated by immunoSEQ multiplex PCR, the TCRdb table keeps only in-frame clones and is missing some. The sample comprises roughly 130,000 clones, around two thirds of which are singletons, and about 4.3% rests with the top ten. Sequenced input: PBMCs. The receptors come from a man between 18 and 35 years old in good health and CMV-seropositive.

The rearrangement uses TRBV29-1 and TRBJ1-1, with 8 bases fitting TRBD1. CDR3 length: 12 amino acids. With V trimmed by 6 bases and J by 5 bases, 5 bases remained unmatched. Germline lookup yields CDR1 SQVTM and CDR2 ANQGSEA. In DNA, the CDR3 is TGCAGCGTGGGGACAGGCGGGACTGAAGCTTTCTTT. Its translation: CSVGTGGTEAFF.

V usage is TRBV6-5 and J usage is TRBJ1-2, with 7 bases identical to TRBD1. Per germline, CDR1 MNHEY and CDR2 SVGAGI. The CDR3 runs 14 residues. V was clipped by 2 bases and J by 5 bases; unmatched bases: 5. CDR3 amino acids: CASSYAGTEYGYTF. The CDR3, as DNA: TGTGCCAGCAGTTACGCAGGGACAGAATATGGCTACACCTTC.

V and J are TRBV28 and TRBJ2-3, with TRBD1 identical over 7 bases. This CDR3 spans 16 amino acids. V lost 7 bases and J lost 2; bases outside the gene matches: 12. The V gene's germline CDR1 is MDHEN and CDR2 SYDVKM. The CDR3 is CASTLISGQSTDTQYF. CDR3 DNA sequence: TGTGCCAGCACCCTAATCTCGGGACAGTCCACAGATACGCAGTATTTT.

The rearrangement joins TRBV19 to TRBJ2-7, with D possibly TRBD2 on 5 matching bases. The length of the CDR3 is 17 residues. Germline loops: CDR1 LNHDA, CDR2 SQIVND (reference sequence). V was pared by 5 bases and J by 1 base, with 21 bases between. DNA for the CDR3: TGTGCCAGTAGTGACCTCAGGTCGGGGAAAGGTTCCTACGAGCAGTACTTC. Protein sequence: CASSDLRSGKGSYEQYF.

Only one count was recorded for this clone. The chain carries TRBV5-1 and TRBJ2-5; no firm D call. The CDR3 is made up of 14 amino acids. CDR1 is SGHRS and CDR2 is YFSETQ in the germline V gene. V lost 2 bases to trimming and J lost 5 bases, with 13 bases between them. The CDR3 sequence: CASSFMGQRETQYF. The CDR3 bases are TGCGCCAGCAGCTTTATGGGTCAGAGGGAGACCCAGTACTTC.

The chain links TRBV2 to TRBJ1-2; the D is unclear. V was cut by 5 bases and J by 0 bases, with 10 bases left in between. CDR1 and CDR2 (germline): SNHLY, FYNNEI. This CDR3 comprises 14 residues. The CDR3 here is CASSPGGTNYGYTF. The CDR3 coding sequence is TGTGCCAGCAGTCCCGGAGGGACTAACTATGGCTACACCTTC.

This clone was detected only once. The chain uses TRBV5-1 and TRBJ2-5; TRBD2 matches at 11 bases. The CDR3 contains 14 residues. With V trimmed by 4 bases and J by 10 bases, 9 bases remained unmatched. The germline V gene encodes CDR1 SGHRS and CDR2 YFSETQ. In nucleotides, the CDR3 is TGCGCCAGCAGCCCGACTAGCGGGATTGGGGACCAGTACTTC. Its protein is CASSPTSGIGDQYF.

J is TRBJ2-5 and V is TRBV7-2, with TRBD1 identical over 9 bases. The J call could be wrong; TRBJ2-7 is a better fit for the DNA end. The CDR3 consists of 15 residues. Germline values: CDR1 SGHTA, CDR2 FQGNSA. In DNA, the CDR3 is TGTGCCAGCAGCACGTCGACAGGGGGGATTTACGAGCAGTACTTC. It translates to CASSTSTGGIYEQYF.

The chain links TRBV9 to TRBJ1-2; 10 bases fit TRBD1. This CDR3 has 14 residues. The germline gives CDR1 SGDLS, CDR2 YYNGEE. The V segment lost 6 bases and the J segment 8 bases; nucleotides outside the gene matches: 10. The CDR3 protein is CASTKTGGVSGYTF. CDR3 DNA: TGTGCCAGCACCAAGACAGGGGGCGTATCAGGCTACACCTTC.

This chain connects TRBV28 to TRBJ1-5; tentatively, D is TRBD1 (5 bases). Between the trimmed V and J ends, which lost 6 bases and 6 bases, there was a span of 18 bases. Per the germline V gene, CDR1 is MDHEN and CDR2 is SYDVKM. This CDR3 spans 15 amino acids. CDR3 sequence reads: CASRQRQLPGQPQHF. In DNA, the CDR3 is TGTGCCAGCAGACAAAGACAGCTGCCCGGTCAGCCCCAGCATTTT.